This T cell receptor (beta chain) is from a study of early T cells in non-severe SARS-CoV-2 infection. This clonotype was detected a few times. Individual cDNA molecules received unique molecular identifiers. TCRdb independently ran MiXCR on the 5' RACE reads; one entry per CDR3 protein. The table has around 98,000 distinct CDR3 sequences, 8% to 13% seen once. The sequenced material came from whole blood. This TCR was recovered from an adult who was a healthcare worker with PCR-confirmed SARS-CoV-2 infection or an uninfected control (not recorded which).

CDR3 sequence reads: CAITPGGPYEQYF. Here the CDR3 DNA reads TGTGCCATCACACCGGGGGGGCCCTACGAGCAGTACTTC. The rearrangement joins TRBV10-3 to TRBJ2-7; 8 nucleotides line up with TRBD2. This CDR3 has 13 amino acids. The germline V gene encodes CDR1 ENHRY and CDR2 SYGVKD. V lost 7 bases to trimming and J lost 2 bases; unmatched junction nucleotides: 4.